Below, 10 T cell receptor beta chains from the same sample are listed, as sequenced in a study of blood T cells in healthy people across ages. PCR was performed a second time for about 6 to 11 cycles using a sample-barcoded 5' primer and a J-beta primer mix. Each CDR3 protein is one row after TCRdb ran MiXCR on the 5' RACE reads. The profile shows 1.5 million to 2 million distinct CDR3 sequences, about 50% of them singletons. Input material: blood. The receptors were gathered from a woman aged 40-49 years in good health.

The rearrangement uses TRBV15 and TRBJ1-5; the match to TRBD1 covers 7 bases. This CDR3 is built from 16 residues. V was pared by 0 bases and J by 5 bases, with 7 bases of the junction left unmatched. Germline CDR1 LNHNV, CDR2 YYDKDF (reference sequence). This CDR3 is CATSRDRPQGDQPQHF. Written as DNA, the CDR3 is TGTGCCACCAGCAGAGATCGCCCCCAGGGGGATCAGCCCCAGCATTTT.

The rearrangement joins TRBV6-5 to TRBJ2-7; 7 nucleotides match TRBD1. The J segment lost 0 bases and the V segment lost 4 bases, leaving 9 bases of the junction unmatched. Germline values: CDR1 MNHEY, CDR2 SVGAGI. The CDR3 extends over 16 amino acids. The CDR3 DNA follows: TGTGCCAGCAGTTTCACAACAGGGGACAACTCCTACGAGCAGTACTTC. Its translation: CASSFTTGDNSYEQYF.

The CDR3 reads CASSSYGSSYNEQYF. CDR3 coding DNA: TGTGCCAGCAGTTCTTACGGTAGCTCCTACAATGAGCAGTACTTC. The V call is TRBV27, the J call TRBJ2-1; D remains unclear. The J call may be faulty, since TRBJ2-7 better matches the DNA end. The CDR3 runs to 15 residues. Germline loops: CDR1 MNHEY, CDR2 SMNVEV (reference sequence).

The table lists this clonotype with a count of one. The V call is TRBV2, the J call TRBJ2-3; TRBD2 agrees at 7 bases. Per germline, CDR1 SNHLY and CDR2 FYNNEI. V was clipped by 0 bases and J by 2 bases; unmatched bases: 5. The CDR3 is 16 residues long. Here the CDR3 DNA reads TGTGCCAGCAGTGAAGCGGGCGGGGGACTCACAGATACGCAGTATTTT. This gives the protein CASSEAGGGLTDTQYF.

This clonotype has just a few counts. This chain joins TRBV5-1 and TRBJ2-3; TRBD2 might be the D (5 bases). CDR1 and CDR2 (germline): SGHRS, YFSETQ. There are 15 residues in the CDR3. Deletions cut 0 bases from V and 2 bases from J, with 10 bases between. CDR3 DNA sequence: TGCGCCAGCAGCTTGGCCGGGGTAGCCACAGATACGCAGTATTTT. Its translation: CASSLAGVATDTQYF.

The rearrangement links TRBV10-1 to TRBJ2-3; D is uncertain. V was shortened by 0 bases and J by 2 bases, with 9 bases between the two germline ends. This CDR3 contains 15 residues. The V gene's germline CDR1 is WNHNN and CDR2 SYGVQD (reference sequence). The CDR3 reads CASSESRVYTDTQYF. The CDR3 DNA reads TGCGCCAGCAGTGAGTCCCGGGTATACACAGATACGCAGTATTTT.

The chain is built from TRBV6-2 or TRBV6-3 and TRBJ2-3; 8 bases align to TRBD2. Germline lookup yields CDR1 MNHEY and CDR2 SVGEGT. With 5 bases clipped from V and 2 bases from J, the junction kept 18 bases outside the gene matches. This CDR3 comprises 19 residues. This CDR3 reads CASSALVGAAGDFTDTQYF. In DNA, the CDR3 is TGTGCCAGCAGTGCCCTGGTTGGAGCAGCGGGGGATTTCACAGATACGCAGTATTTT.

This chain links TRBV7-9 with TRBJ2-3, with 9 bases that match TRBD2. The ends lost 5 bases at V and 2 bases at J; junction bases unmatched: 11. The CDR3 loop spans 17 amino acids. Per the germline V gene, CDR1 is SEHNR and CDR2 is FQNEAQ (reference sequence). This CDR3 is CASSEAETSGNTDTQYF. The CDR3 DNA reads TGTGCCAGCAGCGAAGCTGAGACTAGCGGTAACACAGATACGCAGTATTTT. The complete variable domain, with remaining parts taken from reference TRBV7-9 and TRBJ2-3, reads DTGVSQNPRHKITKRGQNVTFRCDPISEHNRLYWYRQTLGQGPEFLTYFQNEAQLEKSRLLSDRFSAERPKGSFSTLEIQRTEQGDSAMYLCASSEAETSGNTDTQYFGPGTRLTVL.

The genes are TRBV7-2 and TRBJ2-7; D might be TRBD1 (6 bases). Deletions cut 5 bases from V and 3 bases from J, with 20 bases between. The length of the CDR3 is 16 residues. Germline CDR1 is SGHTA and CDR2 is FQGNSA. CDR3 nucleotide sequence: TGTGCCAGCAGCACTGCCTATCGGGACACACACTACGAGCAGTACTTC. Translated, it gives CASSTAYRDTHYEQYF.

The chain carries TRBV29-1 and TRBJ2-3; D is perhaps TRBD1 (6 bases). Trimming stripped 4 bases from V and 1 base from J, with 9 bases between. The CDR3 spans 13 residues. Per germline, CDR1 SQVTM and CDR2 ANQGSEA. CDR3: CSVGRTGTDTQYF. CDR3 coding DNA: TGCAGCGTTGGGAGGACAGGCACAGATACGCAGTATTTT.